A single sample gave rise to the 12 T cell receptor beta chains below, sequenced in a study of blood T cell repertoires in COVID-19. Method: immunoSEQ multiplex PCR; TCRdb's copy keeps in-frame clones and lacks some. This table holds about 260,000 clones, 65% to 90% found once. Specimen: peripheral blood. Receptor source: a young man with active or convalescent COVID-19.

This chain links TRBV2 with TRBJ2-1; perhaps TRBD2 as D (7 bases). CDR1 SNHLY and CDR2 FYNNEI come from the germline V gene. Trimming left V 7 bases short and J 8 bases short, with 12 bases between. This CDR3 spans 12 amino acids. The CDR3 DNA follows: TGTGCCAGCATGTGGGGGGGCGATGAGCAGTTCTTC. It encodes CASMWGGDEQFF. Full variable domain (missing parts from reference TRBV2 and TRBJ2-1): EPEVTQTPSHQVTQMGQEVILRCVPISNHLYFYWYRQILGQKVEFLVSFYNNEISEKSEIFDDQFSVERPDGSNFTLKIRSTKLEDSAMYFCASMWGGDEQFFGPGTRLTVL.

The rearrangement uses TRBV7-9 and TRBJ1-1; D is ambiguous. The CDR3 is made up of 19 amino acids. Between the trimmed V and J ends, which lost 0 bases and 0 bases, there was a span of 20 bases. Germline V CDR1 and CDR2: SEHNR, FQNEAQ (reference sequence). The CDR3 region has the DNA TGTGCCAGCAGCTTAGCAATAACGCAACAGCTCGGGATGAACACTGAAGCTTTCTTT. Its translation is CASSLAITQQLGMNTEAFF.

This clone was recorded a few times. This CDR3 reads CASSSKPGLMNTEAFF. In DNA, the CDR3 is TGTGCCAGCAGCTCGAAACCGGGACTGATGAACACTGAAGCTTTCTTT. The chain has TRBV5-6 and TRBJ1-1; D is perhaps TRBD1 (5 bases). This CDR3 spans 16 amino acids. Germline assignment: CDR1 SGHDT and CDR2 YYEEEE. V shed 3 bases and J shed 0 bases, with 15 bases lying between them. Full variable domain (outside the CDR3, taken from reference TRBV5-6 and TRBJ1-1): DAGVTQSPTHLIKTRGQQVTLRCSPKSGHDTVSWYQQALGQGPQFIFQYYEEEERQRGNFPDRFSGHQFPNYSSELNVNALLLGDSALYLCASSSKPGLMNTEAFFGQGTRLTVV.

This chain uses TRBV19 with TRBJ2-7; D possibly corresponds to TRBD2 (6 bases). Germline-derived CDR1 and CDR2 are LNHDA and SQIVND (reference sequence). The V end was cut by 8 bases, the J end by 5 bases, with 16 bases between. CDR3 length: 13 residues. CDR3 amino acids: CASSRGPGDEQYF. CDR3 nucleotide sequence: TGTGCCAGTTCCCGGGGTCCGGGGGACGAGCAGTACTTC.

V gene TRBV7-9 combines with J gene TRBJ1-5; no reliable D call. Germline-derived CDR1 and CDR2 are SEHNR and FQNEAQ (reference sequence). The CDR3 runs 12 residues. V lost 8 bases to trimming and J lost 4 bases, with 9 bases between them. The CDR3: CASGRNNQPQHF. Here the CDR3 DNA reads TGTGCCAGCGGCAGAAATAATCAGCCCCAGCATTTT.

The chain links TRBV18 to TRBJ2-7, with D perhaps TRBD1 (7 bases). The germline V gene has CDR1 KGHSH and CDR2 LQKENI. V gave up 3 bases and J gave up 6 bases, with 18 bases separating them. This CDR3 has 15 amino acids. CDR3 coding DNA: TGTGCCAGCTCACCTCCGAACAGGGGAGGCGGCGAGCAGTACTTC. It encodes CASSPPNRGGGEQYF. The whole variable domain, remainder taken from reference TRBV18 and TRBJ2-7, is NAGVMQNPRHLVRRRGQEARLRCSPMKGHSHVYWYRQLPEEGLKFMVYLQKENIIDESGMPKERFSAEFPKEGPSILRIQQVVRGDSAAYFCASSPPNRGGGEQYFGPGTRLTVT.

This clone was detected once. V is TRBV2 and J is TRBJ1-5; TRBD1 agrees at 7 bases. Germline V gene data show CDR1 as SNHLY and CDR2 as FYNNEI. Germline trimming cut 7 bases from V and 5 bases from J; bases unmatched to any gene: 14. The length of the CDR3 is 16 residues. Written as DNA, the CDR3 is TGTGCCAGCACCAGCTCGCCTACAGGGGCTGATCAGCCCCAGCATTTT. Translated, it gives CASTSSPTGADQPQHF.

The chain employs TRBV29-1 and TRBJ1-2; 7 bases fit TRBD1. With 6 bases clipped from V and 9 bases from J, the junction kept 13 bases outside the gene matches. The CDR3 loop spans 13 amino acids. In germline, CDR1 is SQVTM, CDR2 ANQGSEA. In DNA form, the CDR3 reads TGCAGCGTGGGGCAGGGACAGCAAACGAGCTACACCTTC. Translated: CSVGQGQQTSYTF.

Here the CDR3 reads CAWSVHIGGIAYNEQFF. The CDR3 bases are TGTGCCTGGAGTGTACATATAGGAGGGATAGCCTACAATGAGCAGTTCTTC. The gene calls are TRBV30 and TRBJ2-1; D may be TRBD2 (6 bases). Trimming removed 0 bases from V and 2 bases from J, with 17 bases in between. CDR1 is GTSNPN and CDR2 is SVGIG in the germline V gene (reference sequence). The length of the CDR3 is 17 residues.

This chain links TRBV27 with TRBJ2-7; TRBD2 matches at 7 bases. The CDR3 contains 14 residues. V dropped 8 bases and J dropped 6; count of bases not matched to a gene: 13. Germline values: CDR1 MNHEY, CDR2 SMNVEV (reference sequence). CDR3 nucleotide sequence: TGTGCCAGCCGAGACGGGACTACCCATAGCGAGCAGTACTTC. This codes for CASRDGTTHSEQYF.

This chain joins TRBV14 and TRBJ2-7; perhaps TRBD1 as D (5 bases). V was shortened by 2 bases and J by 0 bases, with 8 bases between the two germline ends. Germline V gene sequence: CDR1 SGHDN, CDR2 FVKESK. This CDR3 spans 14 amino acids. CDR3 nucleotide sequence: TGTGCCAGCAGCCAATATCAGGGCTCCTACGAGCAGTACTTC. It specifies CASSQYQGSYEQYF.

The rearrangement uses TRBV4-1 and TRBJ2-7; 7 positions agree with TRBD1. With V trimmed by 1 base and J by 1 base, 4 bases remained unmatched. From germline, CDR1 is MGHRA and CDR2 YSYEKL. The CDR3 totals 15 residues. The chain's CDR3 is CASSQGTGSSYEQYF. CDR3 nucleotides: TGCGCCAGCAGCCAAGGGACAGGAAGTTCCTACGAGCAGTACTTC.